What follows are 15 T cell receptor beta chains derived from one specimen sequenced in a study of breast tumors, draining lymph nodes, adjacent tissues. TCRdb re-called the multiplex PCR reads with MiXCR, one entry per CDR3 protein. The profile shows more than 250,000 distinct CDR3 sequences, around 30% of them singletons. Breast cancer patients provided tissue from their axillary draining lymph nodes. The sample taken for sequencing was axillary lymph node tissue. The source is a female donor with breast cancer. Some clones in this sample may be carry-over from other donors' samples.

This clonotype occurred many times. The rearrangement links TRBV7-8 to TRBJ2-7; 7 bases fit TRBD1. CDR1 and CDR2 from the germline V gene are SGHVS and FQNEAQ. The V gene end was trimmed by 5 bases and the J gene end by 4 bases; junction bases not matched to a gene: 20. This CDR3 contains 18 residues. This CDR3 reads CASSPRTGKGPKAYEQYF. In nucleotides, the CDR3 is TGTGCCAGCAGCCCGAGGACAGGAAAGGGACCCAAGGCATACGAGCAGTACTTC.

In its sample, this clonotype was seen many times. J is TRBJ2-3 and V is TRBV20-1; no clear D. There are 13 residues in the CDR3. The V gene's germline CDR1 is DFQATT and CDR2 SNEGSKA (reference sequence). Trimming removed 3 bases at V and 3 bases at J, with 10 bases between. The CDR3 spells CSASEILTDTQYF. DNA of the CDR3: TGCAGTGCTAGCGAAATTCTGACAGATACGCAGTATTTT.

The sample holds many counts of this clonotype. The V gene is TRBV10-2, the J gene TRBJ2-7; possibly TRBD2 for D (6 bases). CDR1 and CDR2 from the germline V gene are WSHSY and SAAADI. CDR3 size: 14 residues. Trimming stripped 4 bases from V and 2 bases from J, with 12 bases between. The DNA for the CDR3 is TGCGCCAGCAGTGCGACTAGTGAAGCCTACGAGCAGTACTTC. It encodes CASSATSEAYEQYF.

The CDR3 loop is CASSPTGTVNEQPQHF. In DNA, the CDR3 is TGTGCCAGCAGCCCAACAGGGACCGTCAACGAGCAGCCCCAGCATTTT. The rearrangement links TRBV5-6 to TRBJ1-5, with a possible D match to TRBD1 (6 bases). There are 16 residues in the CDR3. Germline V gene lookup returns CDR1 SGHDT and CDR2 YYEEEE. V was cut by 4 bases and J by 7 bases, with 21 bases left in between. Full variable domain (outside the CDR3, taken from reference TRBV5-6 and TRBJ1-5): DAGVTQSPTHLIKTRGQQVTLRCSPKSGHDTVSWYQQALGQGPQFIFQYYEEEERQRGNFPDRFSGHQFPNYSSELNVNALLLGDSALYLCASSPTGTVNEQPQHFGDGTRLSIL.

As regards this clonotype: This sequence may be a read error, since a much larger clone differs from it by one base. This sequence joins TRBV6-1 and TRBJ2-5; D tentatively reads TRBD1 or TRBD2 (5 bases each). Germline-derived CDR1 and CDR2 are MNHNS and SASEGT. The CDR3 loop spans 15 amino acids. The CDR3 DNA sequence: TGTGCCAGCCGGTCGGGACCGCTAGCTGGAGAGACCCTGTACTTC. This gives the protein CASRSGPLAGETLYF.

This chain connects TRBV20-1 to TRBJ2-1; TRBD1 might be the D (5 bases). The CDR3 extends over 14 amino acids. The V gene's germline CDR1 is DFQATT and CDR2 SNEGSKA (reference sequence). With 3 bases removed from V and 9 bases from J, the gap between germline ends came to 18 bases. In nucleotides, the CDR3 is TGCAGTGCTAGGGCAGGGTCAAGTGTTCCTGAGCAGTTCTTC. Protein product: CSARAGSSVPEQFF.

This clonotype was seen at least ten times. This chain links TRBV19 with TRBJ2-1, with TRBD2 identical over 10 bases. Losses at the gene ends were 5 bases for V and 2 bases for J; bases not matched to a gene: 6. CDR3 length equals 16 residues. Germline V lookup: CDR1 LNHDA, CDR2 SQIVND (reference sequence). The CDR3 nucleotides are TGTGCCAGTAGTCCGCTGAGCGGGAGGGCCTACAATGAGCAGTTCTTC. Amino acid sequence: CASSPLSGRAYNEQFF. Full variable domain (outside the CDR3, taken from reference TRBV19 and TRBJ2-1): DGGITQSPKYLFRKEGQNVTLSCEQNLNHDAMYWYRQDPGQGLRLIYYSQIVNDFQKGDIAEGYSVSREKKESFPLTVTSAQKNPTAFYLCASSPLSGRAYNEQFFGPGTRLTVL.

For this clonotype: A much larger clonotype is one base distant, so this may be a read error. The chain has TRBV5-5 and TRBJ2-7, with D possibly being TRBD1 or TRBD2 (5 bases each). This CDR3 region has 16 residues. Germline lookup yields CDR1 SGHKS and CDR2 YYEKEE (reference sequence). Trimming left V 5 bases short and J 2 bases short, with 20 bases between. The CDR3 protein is CASSPGLGSIAYEQYF. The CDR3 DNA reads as TGTGCCAGCAGTCCGGGGCTCGGTAGCATTGCCTACGAGCAGTACTTC.

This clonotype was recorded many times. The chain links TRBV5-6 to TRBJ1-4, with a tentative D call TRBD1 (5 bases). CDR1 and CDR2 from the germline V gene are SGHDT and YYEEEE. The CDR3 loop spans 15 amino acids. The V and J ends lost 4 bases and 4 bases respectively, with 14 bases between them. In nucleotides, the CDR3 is TGTGCCAGCAGCCGGGACCCTGGCATTAATGAAAAACTGTTTTTT. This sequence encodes CASSRDPGINEKLFF.

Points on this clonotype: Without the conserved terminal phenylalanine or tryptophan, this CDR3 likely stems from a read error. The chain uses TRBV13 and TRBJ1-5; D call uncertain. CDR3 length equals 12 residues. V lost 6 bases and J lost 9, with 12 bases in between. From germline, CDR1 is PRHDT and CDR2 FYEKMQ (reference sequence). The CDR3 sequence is CASSPPIGPQHL. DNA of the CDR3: TGTGCCAGCAGTCCCCCTATTGGGCCCCAGCATCTT.

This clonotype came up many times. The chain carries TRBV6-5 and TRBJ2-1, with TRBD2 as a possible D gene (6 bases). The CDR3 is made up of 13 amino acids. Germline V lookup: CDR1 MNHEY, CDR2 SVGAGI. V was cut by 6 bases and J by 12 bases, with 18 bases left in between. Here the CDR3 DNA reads TGTGCCAGCAGGCCAAGGGCGGGATTGGGGCAGTTCTTC. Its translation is CASRPRAGLGQFF.

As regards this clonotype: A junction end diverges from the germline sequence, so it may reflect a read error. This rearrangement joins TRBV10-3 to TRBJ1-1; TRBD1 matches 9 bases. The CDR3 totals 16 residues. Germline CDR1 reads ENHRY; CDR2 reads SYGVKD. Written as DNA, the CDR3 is TGTGCCAGCAGTACCACAGGGGGCGGCGTGAACACTGAAGCTTTCTTT. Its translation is CASSTTGGGVNTEAFF.

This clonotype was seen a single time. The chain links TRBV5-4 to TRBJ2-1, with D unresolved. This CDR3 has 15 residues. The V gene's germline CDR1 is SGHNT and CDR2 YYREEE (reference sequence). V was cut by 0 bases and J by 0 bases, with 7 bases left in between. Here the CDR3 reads CASSLAETSYNEQFF. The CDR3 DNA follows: TGTGCCAGCAGCTTGGCGGAGACCTCCTACAATGAGCAGTTCTTC. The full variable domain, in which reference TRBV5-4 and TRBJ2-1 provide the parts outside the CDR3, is ETGVTQSPTHLIKTRGQQVTLRCSSQSGHNTVSWYQQALGQGPQFIFQYYREEENGRGNFPPRFSGLQFPNYSSELNVNALELDDSALYLCASSLAETSYNEQFFGPGTRLTVL.

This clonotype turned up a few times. CDR3 DNA sequence: TGTGCCAGCAGCCAAGATGCCGGGCCGGGGAAGCATGGCTACACCTTC. It is translated as CASSQDAGPGKHGYTF. J is TRBJ1-2 and V is TRBV3-2; the table's D call TRBD1 went unverified against the DNA. TRBV3-2 is labeled a pseudogene. This CDR3 contains 16 residues.

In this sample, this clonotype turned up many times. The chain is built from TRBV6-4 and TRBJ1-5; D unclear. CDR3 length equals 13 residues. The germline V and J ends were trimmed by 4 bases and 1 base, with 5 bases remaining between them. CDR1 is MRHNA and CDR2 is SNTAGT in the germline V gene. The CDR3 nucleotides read TGTGCCAGCAGTGTAAGGAGCAATCAGCCCCAGCATTTT. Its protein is CASSVRSNQPQHF.